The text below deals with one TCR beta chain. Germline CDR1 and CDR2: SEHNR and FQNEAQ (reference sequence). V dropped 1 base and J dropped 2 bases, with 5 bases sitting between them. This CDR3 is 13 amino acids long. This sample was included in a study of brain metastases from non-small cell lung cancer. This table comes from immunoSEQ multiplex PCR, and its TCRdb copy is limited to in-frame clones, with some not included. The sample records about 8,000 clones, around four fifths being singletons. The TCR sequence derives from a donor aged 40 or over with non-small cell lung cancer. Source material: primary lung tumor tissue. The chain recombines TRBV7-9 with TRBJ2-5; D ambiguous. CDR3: CASSLEGQETQYF. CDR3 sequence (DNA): TGTGCCAGCAGCTTAGAAGGTCAAGAGACCCAGTACTTC.